The rows below give T cell receptor beta chains drawn from one sample of a study of T cell changes during pregnancy in multiple sclerosis. Sequencing used immunoSEQ multiplex PCR; TCRdb keeps in-frame clones, though not all of them. The sample yields 84,000 or so clones, about 93% seen once. Source: peripheral blood, taken in the third trimester of pregnancy. These receptors all stem from a female donor with multiple sclerosis, enrolled in a pregnancy study. Both conserved end residues are part of each CDR3. Fields, in order: V gene, CDR3 protein.

V gene: TRBV28; CDR3 protein: CASSLYSGSGFTYEQYF
V gene: TRBV7-8; CDR3 protein: CASSPLPSYNEQFF
V gene: TRBV5-1; CDR3 protein: CASSLVGGASYNEQFF
V gene: TRBV19; CDR3 protein: CASSPGQGNQPQHF
V gene: TRBV5-1; CDR3 protein: CASSWDGQGNNSPLHF
V gene: TRBV2; CDR3 protein: CASLRTGASETQYF
V gene: TRBV2; CDR3 protein: CASSERDKQYF
V gene: TRBV7-9; CDR3 protein: CASSTTGSGEQYF
V gene: TRBV13; CDR3 protein: CASSSAAVRFREQYF
V gene: TRBV11-2; CDR3 protein: CASSGPGYNQPQHF
V gene: TRBV6-7; CDR3 protein: CASSSPGGDTGELFF
V gene: TRBV5-1; CDR3 protein: CASSFGNEQFF
V gene: TRBV7-9; CDR3 protein: CASSFQLRAGVQETQYF
V gene: TRBV5-4; CDR3 protein: CASSGAPDRGGELFF
V gene: TRBV19; CDR3 protein: CASSIESGYEQYF
V gene: TRBV11-2; CDR3 protein: CASSLVLDYSYEQYF
V gene: TRBV9; CDR3 protein: CASSVGGGPSTDTQYF
V gene: TRBV28; CDR3 protein: CASSPRTSGSYEQYF
V gene: TRBV27; CDR3 protein: CASSLMSNEKLFF
V gene: TRBV5-1; CDR3 protein: CASSFPSGNTGELFF
V gene: TRBV29-1; CDR3 protein: CSVAPQGGGYTF
V gene: TRBV6-4; CDR3 protein: CASSDGGVYNEQFF
V gene: TRBV4-3; CDR3 protein: CASSQGWRDTQYF
V gene: TRBV7-2; CDR3 protein: CASSFRGNTEAFF
V gene: TRBV10-3; CDR3 protein: CAARTGGNTEAFF
V gene: TRBV7-2; CDR3 protein: CASSSSQGYWGYTF
V gene: TRBV5-1; CDR3 protein: CASSLGSLQGDTEAFF
V gene: TRBV4-1; CDR3 protein: CASSQEDGAGGEQYF
V gene: TRBV2; CDR3 protein: CASSEARTGRSPLHF
V gene: TRBV10-1; CDR3 protein: CASSEGRHSRNEKLFF
V gene: TRBV5-1; CDR3 protein: CASSLGATGNTIYF
V gene: TRBV5-1; CDR3 protein: CASSLVTGREQYF
V gene: TRBV6-1; CDR3 protein: CASSEVRQGHEQYF
V gene: TRBV6-5; CDR3 protein: CASSDRGGYTF
V gene: TRBV7-9; CDR3 protein: CASSDYRGGIYGYTF
V gene: TRBV5-6; CDR3 protein: CASYDREDRYEQYF
V gene: TRBV28; CDR3 protein: CASNTGHMKTQYF
V gene: TRBV7-8; CDR3 protein: CASSWTGTGVNYGYTF
V gene: TRBV10-3; CDR3 protein: CAISAELETGESNEQFF
V gene: TRBV30; CDR3 protein: CAWSKSQGFEAFF
V gene: TRBV10-2; CDR3 protein: CASSESEIQTGEQYF
V gene: TRBV6-1; CDR3 protein: CASSEQGSGANVLTF
V gene: TRBV4-1; CDR3 protein: CASSHQADRGGEQYF
V gene: TRBV27; CDR3 protein: CASSPGLAGRYNEQFF
V gene: TRBV19; CDR3 protein: CASSIYPGNEQYF
V gene: TRBV7-2; CDR3 protein: CASSGPLAGAYEQYF
V gene: TRBV9; CDR3 protein: CASSVGLAGYNEQFF
V gene: TRBV28; CDR3 protein: CASSPYPGLLQETQYF
V gene: TRBV5-6; CDR3 protein: CASSLLAGSFSPLHF
V gene: TRBV27; CDR3 protein: CASSRGQGVEAFF